These 5 T cell receptor beta chains were sequenced from one sample in a study of T cell responses to AZD1222 COVID-19 vaccine. Measured with immunoSEQ multiplex PCR; TCRdb has only the in-frame clones, and not every one. The sample includes 150,000 or so clones, roughly nine tenths of them seen just once. Source: peripheral blood, taken on day 0 of AZD1222 vaccination. These receptor sequences come from an adult in good health.

V gene TRBV5-4 combines with J gene TRBJ2-3, with 8 bases that match TRBD2. The germline CDR1 and CDR2 sequences are SGHNT and YYREEE (reference sequence). The CDR3 has 14 amino acids. V trimming: 6 bases; J trimming: 5 bases; junction bases outside the gene matches: 8. CDR3 nucleotides: TGTGCCAGCAAGCTCGCGGGGGGTTTAGATACGCAGTATTTT. Its translation: CASKLAGGLDTQYF.

The rearrangement joins TRBV5-1 to TRBJ1-2, with D unclear. Per germline, CDR1 SGHRS and CDR2 YFSETQ. V shed 6 bases and J shed 6 bases, with 18 bases lying between them. This CDR3 contains 14 residues. The CDR3 nucleotides read TGCGCCAGCACACAGAGCAACAATGGGGATGGCTACACCTTC. This encodes CASTQSNNGDGYTF.

This clone was observed once. V usage is TRBV7-2 and J usage is TRBJ1-1; D perhaps matches TRBD1 (5 bases). With 5 bases removed from V and 10 bases from J, the gap between germline ends came to 14 bases. The CDR3 spans 12 residues. The germline gives CDR1 SGHTA, CDR2 FQGNSA. As DNA, the CDR3 is TGTGCCAGCAGCCCAAGAGGGGTTGGAGCTTTCTTT. Translated: CASSPRGVGAFF. Variable domain in full (rest from reference TRBV7-2 and TRBJ1-1): GAGVSQSPSNKVTEKGKDVELRCDPISGHTALYWYRQSLGQGLEFLIYFQGNSAPDKSGLPSDRFSAERTGGSVSTLTIQRTQQEDSAVYLCASSPRGVGAFFGQGTRLTVV.

V is TRBV4-1 and J is TRBJ1-2; no clear D. Germline loops: CDR1 MGHRA, CDR2 YSYEKL. V gave up 2 bases and J gave up 7 bases, with 11 bases separating them. This CDR3 contains 13 residues. CDR3 coding DNA: TGCGCCAGCAGCCAATTGGGGTCCTCTGGCTACACCTTC. This translates into CASSQLGSSGYTF.

In its sample, this clone was seen a few times. DNA for the CDR3: TGTGCCAGCAGTATAGCCCTCTATAATTCACCCCTCCACTTT. It translates to CASSIALYNSPLHF. The rearrangement joins TRBV28 to TRBJ1-6, with no clear D. V dropped 5 bases and J dropped 3 bases, with 8 bases sitting between them. The CDR3 covers 14 residues. CDR1 is MDHEN and CDR2 is SYDVKM in the germline V gene.